This T cell receptor beta chain originates from a study of cytomegalovirus exposure and HLA in healthy donors listed by TCRdb under 2017. Context from the whole study: According to an earlier analysis of a few hundred of the donors, roughly 180 million T cells yielded 100 million or so unique TCR beta sequences and around 300 Gb of sequence data. An early release that covered around 590 HLA-typed donors contained about 300 gigabases of sequencing data and 85 million to 100 million unique TCR sequences. The genetic ancestry cluster associated with self-reported Caucasian donors included over 65% of the approximately 430 genotyped donors. The study aimed to test whether cataloging public T cell receptors could reveal signatures of past pathogen exposure. The study profiled the T cell repertoires of hundreds of subjects by immunosequencing and related them to cytomegalovirus serostatus. A separate validation cohort of approximately 130 different subjects was used in addition to the roughly 670-subject first cohort. To predict cytomegalovirus infection status, the study brought together high-throughput TCR immunosequencing, statistical association of individual TCRs with disease status, and machine learning. A later analysis re-analyzed previously published TCR beta repertoires from roughly 630 donors and added high-resolution HLA genotyping to study TCR occurrence patterns. Rather than drawing on any new phenotypic data, the later analysis identified candidate immune exposures from TCR beta sequences and the way those sequences occurred across donors. An earlier analysis of fewer than 750 of the donors used high-throughput TCR beta sequencing to judge whether each TCR beta V gene segment behaved as functional or pseudogenic. Alongside the repertoire data, information on donor age, sex, ethnicity and CMV serostatus was compiled. A later genetic analysis used genome-wide SNP genotypes for about three fifths of the 666 donors, treating that subset as a discovery cohort. All discovery cohort repertoires had been generated using a single sequencing platform. HLA typing covered class I and class II loci at four-digit resolution. The number of donors typed differed by locus, with about 620-630 for A, B, C, DRB1 and DQB1, 522 for DQA1, over 600 for DPA1, and approximately 470 for DPB1. Several DR-DQ haplotypes were handled as single units for association and clustering because linkage in the cohort was strong. Among around 400 genotyped donors of the cohort, an average of about 240,000 unique TCR beta nucleotide sequences was sequenced per donor, of which roughly 17% were non-productive. Broad study findings and their caveats: An earlier analysis of approximately 540 of the donors showed that most TCR beta V segments appeared in productive rearrangements either about 87% or about 30% of the time, which broadly matched IMGT annotations. A further reported finding was that TCR beta sequences accurately predicted the HLA-A and HLA-B alleles for most subjects in the first cohort. Because HLA typing was missing for some donors at each locus, association tests included only the typed subset. Compared with the 666-donor mean, donors in an Asian-associated ancestry cluster had fewer N-insertions in productive TCRs, according to a later genetic analysis. In a later analysis, the rate of TCR association differed among HLA loci, with DRB1 alleles having the most associated TCRs and HLA-C alleles having the fewest. While some public TCRs were present in many individuals, most TCR sequences turned up only very rarely across donors. In a later analysis, about 16,000 TCR beta sequences were associated with specific HLA alleles at a false discovery rate of 0.05. The cohort was sequenced for TCR beta chains only, and without alpha or paired-chain data the features that could be detected were limited. Presence/absence analyses assumed roughly uniform sequencing depth across donors, an assumption that may not hold. V-gene and J-gene trimming of TCR beta chains was associated with a missense DCLRE1C variant in a later genetic analysis, and the association was replicated in an independent cohort. The sequencing pipeline was judged likely to have produced a cluster of highly shared sequence variants as a technical artifact. The authors suggested that the approach could potentially be extended to other disease states and immunological phenotypes. Assigning TCR associations to individual alleles was difficult when HLA alleles, especially DR and DQ, strongly co-occurred. In the study, some 160 TCR beta chains were listed as associated with cytomegalovirus. A later analysis reported that several top co-occurrence clusters appeared linked to parvovirus B19, influenza, CMV and Epstein-Barr virus. A later analysis found that most CMV-associated TCR beta chains appeared HLA-restricted, with HLA associations seemingly driven largely by CMV exposure. In a later analysis, HLA-associated TCR beta chains were found to be more clonally expanded and to have lower generation probabilities than equally common non-associated chains. In vitro tests confirmed that a few of the cytomegalovirus-associated TCR beta chains recognize cytomegalovirus antigens. For the cohort, immune exposure information was limited to CMV serostatus. Correlated functional status among segregating V segments might be attributable to linkage disequilibrium, but an unknown experimental factor could not be ruled out. The classifier was reported to diagnose cytomegalovirus status with high specificity and sensitivity in both the original cohort and the validation cohort. The 87-base-pair reads could not distinguish some IMGT-functional V segments, including TRBV6-2 and TRBV6-3, so those segments were excluded. Fewer than 20 rarely observed V segments, including chromosome 9 orphons, were excluded from the earlier analysis of about 500 of the donors because counts were too low.

CDR1 MDHEN and CDR2 SYDVKM were looked up in the germline V gene. A distance of 19 bases separates the germline ends of V and J, which lose 7 bases and 3 bases respectively. The CDR3 numbers 16 residues from cysteine through phenylalanine. Only the CDR3 portion is preserved as DNA: 48 bases, with reading frame beginning at the first base. Receptors were amplified or captured by the immunoSEQ multiplex PCR assay. The multiplex PCR relied on a mix of 60 forward primers for TCR Vbeta segments and 13 reverse primers for TCR Jbeta segments. The CDR3 region of rearranged TCR beta genes was amplified from genomic DNA by a multiplex PCR assay. Amplified TCR beta libraries were sequenced as 87-base-pair reads on the Illumina HiSeq System. As for the original processing: In a later analysis, tens of millions of unique TCR beta chains were counted across the 500 to 850 repertoires, and roughly 9.9 million of these chains were shared by at least two donors. Raw reads were error-corrected and collapsed into unique sequences by a nearest-neighbor algorithm in which closely related sequences were merged to remove PCR and sequencing errors. Alignment of CDR3 sequences to IMGT reference sequences was used to assign V, D and J gene segments. For a sequence to be retained, at least a six-nucleotide match to both a V gene segment and a J gene segment was required. A rearrangement was called productive if the CDR3 had no stop codons and remained in frame with V and J, and every other rearrangement was called non-productive. CDR3 was defined by IMGT convention, running from the second conserved V-encoded cysteine to the conserved J-encoded phenylalanine. The earlier analysis of approximately 500 of the donors excluded sequences that lacked an unambiguous match to a single V gene segment. An earlier analysis of 450 to 650 of the donors called V segments functional above 56.7% productive rearrangements and segregating when the between-donor standard deviation exceeded 5%. A statistical classification framework was built to diagnose cytomegalovirus status from the catalog of TCR beta chain sequences. In a later analysis, V and J genes were assigned by comparing TCR nucleotide sequences against IMGT/GENE-DB human TR gene sequences. A later analysis assigned CDR3 sequences and most-parsimonious VDJ recombination scenarios with the TCRdist pipeline. In a later analysis, every TCR beta chain was defined by the combination of its CDR3 amino acid sequence and its V-gene family, and reads without a unique V-gene family were dropped. A later analysis removed several hundred highly shared, low-generation-probability nucleotide sequences to deal with suspected cross-contamination and a sequencing artifact. A later analysis calculated a clonal expansion index for each public chain from normalized within-repertoire ranks of inferred template counts. In a later analysis, generation probabilities were computed using a VDJ recombination model fitted to out-of-frame rearrangements, and the results were checked against IGoR. In a later analysis, hypergeometric tests were used to score TCR-TCR, TCR-HLA and TCR-CMV co-occurrence, with a repertoire-size bias correction applied to TCR pairs. A later analysis estimated false discovery rates by permuting HLA or CMV assignments 20 times. In a later analysis, co-occurring TCRs were grouped with DBSCAN, and TCRdist sequence similarity was added when clustering was performed within HLA-allele-positive subsets. Repertoires with fewer than 30,000 or more than 120,000 public chains were left out of co-occurrence clustering, as were a few repertoires with anomalous nucleotide sharing. Imported from immuneACCESS, the table was reduced by TCRdb to in-frame sequences with V and J called. These copies leave out some clones; in studies compared against another copy, an unresolved V gene accounts for under half, and the cause of the remainder is not known. The V and J calls and clone size are taken from that table; D and trimming were inferred from the DNA. Within this sample are about 130,000 clones, with 80% of them counted one time only. The ten biggest clones cover roughly 5% of the sample.

In total, 630 or so healthy bone marrow donors made up the cohort. At the time of sampling, every cohort member was nominally healthy, though immune exposures that went unrecorded were likely present. The donor tested CMV seronegative and was one of the 352 seronegative cohort members. A peripheral blood sample was collected from each donor, and TCR beta sequencing was performed on peripheral blood mononuclear cells. Genomic DNA extraction from the blood cell samples was performed with the Qiagen DNeasy Blood Extraction Kit. Note on this clone: What this receptor recognizes is not known. No qualities accompany the bases; no much larger clone lies one base away.

Recombination linked TRBV28 to TRBJ1-5, and perhaps TRBD1 as D gene, on 6 matching bases. Sample: PBMCs. The receptor was derived from a man in his thirties or forties in good health and CMV-seronegative. CDR3 reads: CASNTGDRRYNQPQHF. The nucleotide sequence is given as TGTGCCAGCAATACCGGAGACAGGCGGTACAATCAGCCCCAGCATTTT.